A single sample is the source of the 13 T cell receptor beta chains below, sequenced in a study of patients and donors after allogeneic stem cell transplantation (dated by TCRdb to the early 2020s). Libraries were made using RT-PCR. The data were produced on a NextSeq 550. TCRdb reprocessed the public reads (quality trimming at Q25 with fastp, clone calling with MiXCR) and kept in-frame beta chains. CDR3 protein sequences are deduplicated, and each keeps its most common genes and DNA. The sample has some 230,000 distinct CDR3 sequences on record, 12% to 15% of them singletons. The ten largest clones add up to roughly 10% of the sample. Input material: blood, either unsorted or a sorted T cell fraction (not recorded which). These receptors came from a human donor who was either an allogeneic HSCT recipient or a stem cell or donor lymphocyte infusion donor (not recorded which). It is not recorded whose cells these are; they may come from a transplant donor.

This clonotype appeared a few times. V is TRBV21-1 and J is TRBJ1-2. TRBV21-1 is a pseudogene. The CDR3 spans 13 residues. The CDR3 spells CASSKFEGGGYTF. The CDR3 DNA reads TGTGCCAGCAGCAAGTTCGAGGGTGGCGGCTACACCTTC.

The V call is TRBV5-4, the J call TRBJ2-5; TRBD2 matches at 8 bases. J was trimmed by 5 bases and V by 5 bases; bases with no gene match: 8. The CDR3 is 14 residues long. Germline V lookup: CDR1 SGHNT, CDR2 YYREEE (reference sequence). This CDR3 reads CASRQDLAGETQYF. The CDR3 coding sequence is TGTGCCAGCAGACAAGATCTAGCGGGCGAGACCCAGTACTTC.

This clonotype was counted many times. The genes are TRBV4-2 and TRBJ2-1; D is unresolved. Germline loops: CDR1 LGHNA, CDR2 YNFKEQ. The V gene lost 0 bases and the J gene lost 4 bases, with 10 bases spanning the gap. CDR3 size: 15 residues. CDR3 region: CASSQDQQPYNEQFF. In nucleotides, the CDR3 is TGTGCCAGCAGCCAAGATCAGCAACCGTACAATGAGCAGTTCTTC.

The J gene is TRBJ2-5, the V gene TRBV5-1; possibly TRBD1 for D (5 bases). V was cut by 6 bases and J by 2 bases, with 20 bases left in between. This CDR3 contains 16 residues. Per germline, CDR1 SGHRS and CDR2 YFSETQ. The CDR3: CASTDPRKGRQETQYF. The CDR3 DNA follows: TGCGCCAGCACCGACCCGCGCAAGGGGCGACAAGAGACCCAGTACTTC.

As regards this clonotype: The junction departs from germline at one end; a sequencing error may be responsible. The J gene is TRBJ1-1, the V gene TRBV29-1; 7 bases agree with TRBD1. This CDR3 region has 11 residues. The germline gives CDR1 SQVTM, CDR2 ANQGSEA. DNA of the CDR3: TGTGGGGGACAGATGAACACTGAAGCTTTCTTT. As protein: CGGQMNTEAFF. The full variable domain, rest sourced from reference TRBV29-1 and TRBJ1-1, is SAVISQKPSRDICQRGTSLTIQCQVDSQVTMMFWYRQQPGQSLTLIATANQGSEATYESGFVIDKFPISRPNLTFSTLTVSNMSPEDSSIYLCGGQMNTEAFFGQGTRLTVV.

This clonotype came up many times. The rearrangement links TRBV5-1 to TRBJ2-1; D might be TRBD2 (6 bases). The CDR3 has 15 residues. With 4 bases removed from V and 4 bases from J, the gap between germline ends came to 15 bases. CDR1 and CDR2 (germline): SGHRS, YFSETQ. The DNA of the CDR3 is TGCGCCAGCAGCCGGGCGGGAAACACTTACAATGAGCAGTTCTTC. This encodes CASSRAGNTYNEQFF.

This clonotype was detected only a few times. V is TRBV6-1 and J is TRBJ2-1, with no clear D. This CDR3 spans 15 amino acids. V gave up 3 bases and J gave up 4 bases, with 13 bases separating them. The germline V gene encodes CDR1 MNHNS and CDR2 SASEGT. CDR3 sequence: CASSETTSRYNEQFF. Written as DNA, the CDR3 is TGTGCCAGCAGTGAGACCACTTCCCGTTACAATGAGCAGTTCTTC.

Only a few counts were recorded for this clonotype. V gene TRBV20-1 combines with J gene TRBJ2-1, with D perhaps given as TRBD1 or TRBD2 (6 bases each). The CDR3 extends over 12 amino acids. CDR1 and CDR2 from the germline V gene are DFQATT and SNEGSKA (reference sequence). V shed 7 bases and J shed 12 bases, with 19 bases lying between them. The CDR3 loop is CSGPAQGGVQFF. CDR3 in DNA: TGCAGTGGCCCGGCACAGGGAGGTGTGCAGTTCTTC.

In its sample, this clonotype was seen many times. The chain combines TRBV6-2 or TRBV6-3 with TRBJ2-3; D unresolved. The V gene lost 2 bases and the J gene lost 3 bases, with 6 bases spanning the gap. CDR1 is MNHEY, CDR2 SVGEGT, per germline. The CDR3 has 13 residues. The CDR3 sequence: CASSYGRTDTQYF. DNA for the CDR3: TGTGCCAGCAGTTACGGGCGAACAGATACGCAGTATTTT.

There are many counts of this clonotype. This chain joins TRBV4-3 and TRBJ1-4; TRBD1 might be the D (5 bases). The germline V gene encodes CDR1 LGHNA and CDR2 YSLEER. The CDR3 contains 12 residues. V lost 1 base and J lost 11, with 8 bases in between. The CDR3 nucleotides are TGCGCCAGCAGCCAAGTTGACAGCAAACTGTTTTTT. Translated: CASSQVDSKLFF.

The chain carries TRBV7-8 and TRBJ2-3; D tentatively reads TRBD1 or TRBD2 (5 bases each). Between the trimmed V and J ends, which lost 4 bases and 6 bases, there was a span of 14 bases. This CDR3 comprises 14 residues. The V gene's germline CDR1 is SGHVS and CDR2 FQNEAQ. CDR3 amino acids: CASSWGPRLDTQYF. CDR3 nucleotide sequence: TGTGCCAGCAGCTGGGGACCCCGCCTGGATACGCAGTATTTT.

V usage is TRBV5-4 and J usage is TRBJ2-3; D is ambiguous. The CDR3 runs to 16 residues. Germline loops: CDR1 SGHNT, CDR2 YYREEE (reference sequence). Deletions cut 0 bases from V and 2 bases from J, with 13 bases between. CDR3 region: CASSLVGFSSTDTQYF. The CDR3 DNA reads TGTGCCAGCAGCTTGGTTGGGTTCTCATCCACAGATACGCAGTATTTT.

The chain links TRBV7-9 to TRBJ1-5; TRBD1 aligns across 9 bases. The junction had 5 bases not matched to a gene; V was cut back by 4 bases and J by 4 bases. This CDR3 has 15 residues. The germline V gene encodes CDR1 SEHNR and CDR2 FQNEAQ (reference sequence). The CDR3 reads CASSSGDRANQPQHF. CDR3 coding DNA: TGTGCCAGCAGCTCGGGGGACAGGGCGAATCAGCCCCAGCATTTT.